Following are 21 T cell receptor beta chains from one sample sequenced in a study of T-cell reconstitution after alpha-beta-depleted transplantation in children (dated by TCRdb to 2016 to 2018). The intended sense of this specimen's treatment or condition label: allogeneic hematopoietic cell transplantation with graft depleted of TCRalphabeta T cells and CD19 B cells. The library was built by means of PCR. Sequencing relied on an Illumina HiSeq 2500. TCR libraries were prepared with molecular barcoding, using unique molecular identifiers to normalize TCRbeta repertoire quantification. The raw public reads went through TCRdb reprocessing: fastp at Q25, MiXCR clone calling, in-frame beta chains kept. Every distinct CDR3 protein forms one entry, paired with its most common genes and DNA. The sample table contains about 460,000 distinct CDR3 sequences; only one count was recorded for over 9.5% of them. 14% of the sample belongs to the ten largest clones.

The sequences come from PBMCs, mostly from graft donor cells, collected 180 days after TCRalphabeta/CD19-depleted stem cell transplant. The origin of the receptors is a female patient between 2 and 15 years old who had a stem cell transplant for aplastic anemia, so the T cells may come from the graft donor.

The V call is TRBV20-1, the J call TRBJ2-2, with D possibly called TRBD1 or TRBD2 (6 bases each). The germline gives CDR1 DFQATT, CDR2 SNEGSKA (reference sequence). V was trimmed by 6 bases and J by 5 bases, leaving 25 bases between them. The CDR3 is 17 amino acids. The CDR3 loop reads CSARGGAGWGQTGELFF. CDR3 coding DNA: TGCAGTGCCCGCGGAGGGGCGGGGTGGGGGCAAACCGGGGAGCTGTTTTTT.

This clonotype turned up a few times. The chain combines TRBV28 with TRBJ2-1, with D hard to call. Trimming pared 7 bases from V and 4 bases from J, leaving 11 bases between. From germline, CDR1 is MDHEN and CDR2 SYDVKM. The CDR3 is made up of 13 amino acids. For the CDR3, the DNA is TGTGCCAGCACCGAATTACCTTACAATGAGCAGTTCTTC. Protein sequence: CASTELPYNEQFF.

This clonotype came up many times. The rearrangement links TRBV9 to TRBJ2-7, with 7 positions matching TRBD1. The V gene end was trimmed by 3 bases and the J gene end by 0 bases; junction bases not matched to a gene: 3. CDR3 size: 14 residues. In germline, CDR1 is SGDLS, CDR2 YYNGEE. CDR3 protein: CASSARDSSYEQYF. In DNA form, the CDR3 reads TGTGCCAGCAGCGCACGGGACAGCTCCTACGAGCAGTACTTC. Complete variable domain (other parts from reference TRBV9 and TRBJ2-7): DSGVTQTPKHLITATGQRVTLRCSPRSGDLSVYWYQQSLDQGLQFLIQYYNGEERAKGNILERFSAQQFPDLHSELNLSSLELGDSALYFCASSARDSSYEQYFGPGTRLTVT.

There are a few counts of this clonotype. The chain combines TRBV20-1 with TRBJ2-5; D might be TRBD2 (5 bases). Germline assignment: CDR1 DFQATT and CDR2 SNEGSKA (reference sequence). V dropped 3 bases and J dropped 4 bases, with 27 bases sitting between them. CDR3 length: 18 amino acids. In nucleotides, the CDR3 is TGCAGTGCTAGCCCAAGAAAACTAGTCTCCTTTTTGGGAGAGACCCAGTACTTC. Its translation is CSASPRKLVSFLGETQYF.

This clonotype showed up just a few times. The CDR3: CASSSRKSWAYNEQFF. The CDR3, as DNA: TGTGCCAGCAGCTCACGTAAGTCGTGGGCCTACAATGAGCAGTTCTTC. The rearrangement uses TRBV7-2 and TRBJ2-1; D not certain. Between the trimmed V and J ends, which lost 4 bases and 2 bases, there was a span of 15 bases. CDR1 is SGHTA, CDR2 FQGNSA, per germline. The CDR3 runs 16 residues.

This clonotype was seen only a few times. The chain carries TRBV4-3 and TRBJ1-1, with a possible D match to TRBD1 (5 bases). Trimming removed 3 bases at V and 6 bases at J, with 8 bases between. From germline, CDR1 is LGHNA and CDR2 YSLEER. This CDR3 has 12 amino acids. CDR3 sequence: CASSHLGAEAFF. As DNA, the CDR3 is TGCGCCAGCAGCCATTTAGGGGCTGAAGCTTTCTTT.

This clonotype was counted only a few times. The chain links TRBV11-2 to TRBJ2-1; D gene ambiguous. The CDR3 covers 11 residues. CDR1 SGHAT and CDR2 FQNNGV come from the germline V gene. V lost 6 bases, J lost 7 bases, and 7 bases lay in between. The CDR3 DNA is TGTGCCAGCAGTACCAGAAATGAGCAGTTCTTC. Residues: CASSTRNEQFF.

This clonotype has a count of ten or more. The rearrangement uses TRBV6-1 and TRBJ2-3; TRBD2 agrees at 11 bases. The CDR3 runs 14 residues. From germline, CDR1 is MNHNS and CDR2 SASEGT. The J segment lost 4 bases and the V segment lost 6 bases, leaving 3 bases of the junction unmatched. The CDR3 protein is CASSSGLAADTQYF. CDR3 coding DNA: TGTGCCAGCAGCTCGGGACTAGCGGCAGATACGCAGTATTTT.

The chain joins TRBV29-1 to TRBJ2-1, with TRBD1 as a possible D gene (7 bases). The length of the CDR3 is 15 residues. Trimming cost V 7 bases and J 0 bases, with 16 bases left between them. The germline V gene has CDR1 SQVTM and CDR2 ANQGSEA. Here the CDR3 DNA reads TGCAGCGCCTTATCAGGGGGGAGCTCCTACAATGAGCAGTTCTTC. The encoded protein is CSALSGGSSYNEQFF.

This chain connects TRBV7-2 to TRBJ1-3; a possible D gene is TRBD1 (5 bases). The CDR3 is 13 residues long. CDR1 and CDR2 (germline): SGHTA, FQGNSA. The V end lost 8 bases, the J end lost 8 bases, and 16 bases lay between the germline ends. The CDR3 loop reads CASSDRGLDTIYF. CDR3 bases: TGTGCCAGCTCCGATCGGGGCTTAGACACCATATATTTT.

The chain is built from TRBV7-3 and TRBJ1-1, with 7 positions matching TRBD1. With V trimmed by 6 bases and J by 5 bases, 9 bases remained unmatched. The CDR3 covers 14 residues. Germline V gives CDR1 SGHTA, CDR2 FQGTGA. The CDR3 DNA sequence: TGTGCCAGCAGACAGACAGGGCTGGGAACTGAAGCTTTCTTT. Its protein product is CASRQTGLGTEAFF.

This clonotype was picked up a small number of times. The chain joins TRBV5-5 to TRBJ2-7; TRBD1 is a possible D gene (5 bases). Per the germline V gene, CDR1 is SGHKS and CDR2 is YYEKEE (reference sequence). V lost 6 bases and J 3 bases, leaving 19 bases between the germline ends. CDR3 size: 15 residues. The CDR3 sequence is CASNLILRAYYEQYF. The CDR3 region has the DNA TGTGCCAGCAACCTTATTCTCAGGGCCTACTACGAGCAGTACTTC.

The CDR3 DNA reads as TGTGCCAGCAGCTTACGCAACAGGGGCGGAGGCACAGATACGCAGTATTTT. It is translated as CASSLRNRGGGTDTQYF. The rearrangement joins TRBV7-2 to TRBJ2-3, with TRBD1 matching 7 bases. V was clipped by 2 bases and J by 1 base; unmatched bases: 9. The CDR3 contains 17 residues. Looked up from germline, CDR1 is SGHTA and CDR2 is FQGNSA. The variable domain in full, with the rest retrieved from reference TRBV7-2 and TRBJ2-3, is GAGVSQSPSNKVTEKGKDVELRCDPISGHTALYWYRQSLGQGLEFLIYFQGNSAPDKSGLPSDRFSAERTGGSVSTLTIQRTQQEDSAVYLCASSLRNRGGGTDTQYFGPGTRLTVL.

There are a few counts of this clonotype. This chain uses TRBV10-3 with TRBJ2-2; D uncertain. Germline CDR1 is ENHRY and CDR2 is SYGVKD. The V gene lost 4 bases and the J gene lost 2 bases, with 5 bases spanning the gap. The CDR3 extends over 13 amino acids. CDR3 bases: TGTGCCATCAGTGGGTTAAACACCGGGGAGCTGTTTTTT. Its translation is CAISGLNTGELFF.

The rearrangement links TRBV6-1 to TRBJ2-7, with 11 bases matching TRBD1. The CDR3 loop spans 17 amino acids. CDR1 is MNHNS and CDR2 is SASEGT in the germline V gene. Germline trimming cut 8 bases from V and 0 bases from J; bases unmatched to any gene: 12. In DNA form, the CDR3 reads TGTGCCAGCTCGATCCGGGACAGGGGGGAAAGCTCCTACGAGCAGTACGTC. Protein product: CASSIRDRGESSYEQYV.

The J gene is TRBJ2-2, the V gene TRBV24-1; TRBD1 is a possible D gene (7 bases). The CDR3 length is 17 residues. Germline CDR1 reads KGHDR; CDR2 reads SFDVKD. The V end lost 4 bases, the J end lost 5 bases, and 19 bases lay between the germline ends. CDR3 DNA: TGTGCCACCAGTGACCCCCGGAAGGGGGCGGGGACCGGGGAGCTGTTTTTT. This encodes CATSDPRKGAGTGELFF.

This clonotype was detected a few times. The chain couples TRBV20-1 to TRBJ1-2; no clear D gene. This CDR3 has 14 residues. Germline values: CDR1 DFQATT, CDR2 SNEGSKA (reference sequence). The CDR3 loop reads CSPHVAGLRYGYTF. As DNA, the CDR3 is TGCAGCCCACATGTAGCTGGGTTGCGCTATGGCTACACCTTC.

The DNA for the CDR3 is TGTGCCAGCAGCGTAGAGGGGACAGGAAATGGCTACACCTTC. It yields the protein CASSVEGTGNGYTF. The chain uses TRBV9 and TRBJ1-2, with 8 bases that match TRBD1. With 0 bases clipped from V and 6 bases from J, the junction kept 4 bases outside the gene matches. The CDR3 length is 14 residues. CDR1 is SGDLS and CDR2 is YYNGEE in the germline V gene.

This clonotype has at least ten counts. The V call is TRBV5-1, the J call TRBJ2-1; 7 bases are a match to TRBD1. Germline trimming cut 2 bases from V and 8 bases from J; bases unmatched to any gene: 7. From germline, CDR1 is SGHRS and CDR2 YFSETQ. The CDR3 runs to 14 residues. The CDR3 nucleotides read TGCGCCAGCAGCTTACCGACAGGGACGGATGAGCAGTTCTTC. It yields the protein CASSLPTGTDEQFF.

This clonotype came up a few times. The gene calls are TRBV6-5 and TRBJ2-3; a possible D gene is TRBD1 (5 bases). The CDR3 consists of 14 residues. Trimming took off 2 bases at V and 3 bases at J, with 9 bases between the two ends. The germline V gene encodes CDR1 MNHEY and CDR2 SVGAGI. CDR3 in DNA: TGTGCCAGCAGTTACGACAGTTCAACAGATACGCAGTATTTT. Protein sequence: CASSYDSSTDTQYF.

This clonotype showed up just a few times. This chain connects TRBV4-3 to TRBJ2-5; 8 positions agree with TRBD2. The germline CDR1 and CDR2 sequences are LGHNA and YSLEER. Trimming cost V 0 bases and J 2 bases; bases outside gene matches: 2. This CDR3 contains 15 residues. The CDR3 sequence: CASSQDGGEQETQYF. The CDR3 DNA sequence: TGCGCCAGCAGCCAAGACGGGGGGGAACAAGAGACCCAGTACTTC.